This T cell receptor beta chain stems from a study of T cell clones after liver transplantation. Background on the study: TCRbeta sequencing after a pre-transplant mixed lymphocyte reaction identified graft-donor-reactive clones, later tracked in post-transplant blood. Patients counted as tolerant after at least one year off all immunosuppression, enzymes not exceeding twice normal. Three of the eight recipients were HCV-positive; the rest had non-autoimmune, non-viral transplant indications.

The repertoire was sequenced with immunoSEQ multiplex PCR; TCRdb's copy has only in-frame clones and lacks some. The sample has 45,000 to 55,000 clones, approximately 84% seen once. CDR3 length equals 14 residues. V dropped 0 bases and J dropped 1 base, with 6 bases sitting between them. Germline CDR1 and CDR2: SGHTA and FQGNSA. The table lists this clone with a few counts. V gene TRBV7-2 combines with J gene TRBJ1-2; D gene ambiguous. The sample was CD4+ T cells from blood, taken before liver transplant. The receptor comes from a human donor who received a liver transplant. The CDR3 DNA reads TGTGCCAGCAGCTTAGCTCCAGTTAACTATGGCTACACCTTC. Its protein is CASSLAPVNYGYTF.